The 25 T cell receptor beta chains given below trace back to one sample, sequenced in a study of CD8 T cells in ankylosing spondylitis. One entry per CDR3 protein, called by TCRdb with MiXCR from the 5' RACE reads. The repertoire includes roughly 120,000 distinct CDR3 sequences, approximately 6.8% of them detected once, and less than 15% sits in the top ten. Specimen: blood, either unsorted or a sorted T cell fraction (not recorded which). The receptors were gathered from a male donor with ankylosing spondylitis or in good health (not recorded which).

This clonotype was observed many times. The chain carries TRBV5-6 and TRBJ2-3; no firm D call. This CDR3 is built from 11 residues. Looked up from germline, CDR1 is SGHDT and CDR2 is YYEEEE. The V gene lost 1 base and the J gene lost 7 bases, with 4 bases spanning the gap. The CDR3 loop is CASSLSNTQYF. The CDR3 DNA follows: TGTGCCAGCAGCTTGAGCAATACGCAGTATTTT.

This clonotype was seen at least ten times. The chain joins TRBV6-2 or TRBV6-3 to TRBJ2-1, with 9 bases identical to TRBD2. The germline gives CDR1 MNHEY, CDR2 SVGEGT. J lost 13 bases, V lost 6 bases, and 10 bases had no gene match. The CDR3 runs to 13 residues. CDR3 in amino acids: CASRREGSLAQFF. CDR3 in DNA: TGTGCCAGCAGGCGGGAGGGTTCTTTAGCACAGTTCTTC.

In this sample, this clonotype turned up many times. The CDR3: CSVGTGGNQPQHF. The DNA for the CDR3 is TGCAGCGTTGGGACAGGGGGCAATCAGCCCCAGCATTTT. This sequence joins TRBV29-1 and TRBJ1-5; 9 positions match TRBD1. V lost 4 bases and J lost 2; bases outside the gene matches: 0. The germline V gene has CDR1 SQVTM and CDR2 ANQGSEA. CDR3 length: 13 amino acids.

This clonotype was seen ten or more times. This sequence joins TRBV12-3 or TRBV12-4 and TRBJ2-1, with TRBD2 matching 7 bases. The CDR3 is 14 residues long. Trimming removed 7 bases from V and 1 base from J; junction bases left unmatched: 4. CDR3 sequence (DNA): TGTGCCAGCACCCGGACTAGTTCCTACAATGAGCAGTTCTTC. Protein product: CASTRTSSYNEQFF.

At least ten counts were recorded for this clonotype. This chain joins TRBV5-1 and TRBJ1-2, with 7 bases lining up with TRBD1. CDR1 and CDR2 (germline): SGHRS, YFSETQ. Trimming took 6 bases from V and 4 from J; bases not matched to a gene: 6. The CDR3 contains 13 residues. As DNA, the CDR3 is TGCGCCAGCAAAGGGGGCTCTGGCTATGGCTACACCTTC. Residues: CASKGGSGYGYTF.

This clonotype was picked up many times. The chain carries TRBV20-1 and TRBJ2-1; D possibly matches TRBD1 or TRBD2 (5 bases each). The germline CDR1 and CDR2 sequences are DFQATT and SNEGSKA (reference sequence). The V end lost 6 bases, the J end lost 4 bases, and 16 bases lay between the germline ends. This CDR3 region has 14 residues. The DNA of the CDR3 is TGCAGTGCGATCGGAGTGGGACGGTACAATGAGCAGTTCTTC. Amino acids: CSAIGVGRYNEQFF.

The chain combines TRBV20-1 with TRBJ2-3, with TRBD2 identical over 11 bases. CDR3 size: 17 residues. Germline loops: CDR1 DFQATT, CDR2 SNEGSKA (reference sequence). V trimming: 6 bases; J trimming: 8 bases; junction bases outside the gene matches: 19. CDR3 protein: CSAQIGTSGLGGGTQYF. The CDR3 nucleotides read TGCAGTGCACAGATCGGGACTAGCGGCCTTGGGGGGGGTACGCAGTATTTT.

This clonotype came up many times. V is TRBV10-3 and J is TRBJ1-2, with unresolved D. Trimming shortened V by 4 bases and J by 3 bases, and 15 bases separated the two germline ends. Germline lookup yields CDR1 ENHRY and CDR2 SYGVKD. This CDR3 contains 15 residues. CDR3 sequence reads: CAISVGRNPDYGYTF. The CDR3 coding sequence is TGTGCCATCAGTGTGGGTCGTAACCCGGACTATGGCTACACCTTC.

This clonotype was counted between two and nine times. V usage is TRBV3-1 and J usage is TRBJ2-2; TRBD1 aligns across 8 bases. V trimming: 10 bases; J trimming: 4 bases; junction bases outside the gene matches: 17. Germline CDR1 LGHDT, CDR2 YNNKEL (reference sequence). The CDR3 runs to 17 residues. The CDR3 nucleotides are TGTGCCACCTCCCAAGTTGACAGGGGAGAGAGCACCGGGGAGCTGTTTTTT. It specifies CATSQVDRGESTGELFF.

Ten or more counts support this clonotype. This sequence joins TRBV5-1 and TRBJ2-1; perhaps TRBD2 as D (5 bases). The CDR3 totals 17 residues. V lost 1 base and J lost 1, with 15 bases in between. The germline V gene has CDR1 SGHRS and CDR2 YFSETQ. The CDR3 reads CASSLIRESYSYNEQFF. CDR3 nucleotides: TGCGCCAGCAGCTTGATCCGGGAATCTTATTCCTACAATGAGCAGTTCTTC.

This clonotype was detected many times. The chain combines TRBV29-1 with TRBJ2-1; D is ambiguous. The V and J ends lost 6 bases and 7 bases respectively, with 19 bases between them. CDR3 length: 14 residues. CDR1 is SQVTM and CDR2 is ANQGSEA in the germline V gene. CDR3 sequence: CSVIPPDLGNEQFF. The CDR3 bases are TGCAGCGTAATTCCCCCCGATTTGGGAAATGAGCAGTTCTTC.

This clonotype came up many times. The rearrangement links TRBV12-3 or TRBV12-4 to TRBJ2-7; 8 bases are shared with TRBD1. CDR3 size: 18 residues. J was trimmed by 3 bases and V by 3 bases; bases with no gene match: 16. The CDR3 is CASSLAGIQGGSGYEQYF. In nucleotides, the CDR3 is TGTGCCAGCAGTTTGGCGGGGATACAGGGGGGTTCAGGCTACGAGCAGTACTTC.

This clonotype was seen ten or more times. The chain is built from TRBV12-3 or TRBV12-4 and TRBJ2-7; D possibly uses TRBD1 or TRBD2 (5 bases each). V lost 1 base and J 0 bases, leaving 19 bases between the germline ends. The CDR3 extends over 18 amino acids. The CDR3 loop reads CASSLERSTGLISYEQYF. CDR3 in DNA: TGTGCCAGCAGTTTAGAGCGATCAACAGGACTGATCTCCTACGAGCAGTACTTC.

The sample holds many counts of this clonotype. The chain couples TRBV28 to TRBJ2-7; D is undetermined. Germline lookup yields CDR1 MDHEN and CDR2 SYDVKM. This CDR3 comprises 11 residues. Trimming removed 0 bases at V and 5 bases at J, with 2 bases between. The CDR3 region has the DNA TGTGCCAGCAGTTTATGGGACGAGCAGTACTTC. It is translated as CASSLWDEQYF.

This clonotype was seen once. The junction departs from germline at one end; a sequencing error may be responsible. CDR3 DNA: TGTGCCATCAGCCCCGGACGGATCTACGAGCAGTACTTC. Translating it yields CAISPGRIYEQYF. The V gene is TRBV13, the J gene TRBJ2-7; D is undetermined. Germline values: CDR1 PRHDT, CDR2 FYEKMQ (reference sequence). This CDR3 contains 13 residues. The entire variable domain, with the rest obtained from reference TRBV13 and TRBJ2-7, is as follows: AAGVIQSPRHLIKEKRETATLKCYPIPRHDTVYWYQQGPGQDPQFLISFYEKMQSDKGSIPDRFSAQQFSDYHSELNMSSLELGDSALYFCAISPGRIYEQYFGPGTRLTVT.

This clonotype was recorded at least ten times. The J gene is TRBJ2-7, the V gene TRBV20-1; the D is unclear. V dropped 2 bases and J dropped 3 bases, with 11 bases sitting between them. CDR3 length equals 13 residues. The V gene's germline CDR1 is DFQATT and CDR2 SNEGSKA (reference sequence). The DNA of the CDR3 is TGCAGTGCTAGACCAACGGACGACTACGAGCAGTACTTC. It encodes CSARPTDDYEQYF.

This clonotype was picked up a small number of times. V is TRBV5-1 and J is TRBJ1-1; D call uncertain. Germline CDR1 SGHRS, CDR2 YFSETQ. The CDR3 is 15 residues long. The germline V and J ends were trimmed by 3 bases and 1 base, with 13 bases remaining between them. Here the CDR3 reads CASSSYGEGNTEAFF. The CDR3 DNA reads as TGCGCCAGCAGCTCGTACGGGGAGGGGAACACTGAAGCTTTCTTT.

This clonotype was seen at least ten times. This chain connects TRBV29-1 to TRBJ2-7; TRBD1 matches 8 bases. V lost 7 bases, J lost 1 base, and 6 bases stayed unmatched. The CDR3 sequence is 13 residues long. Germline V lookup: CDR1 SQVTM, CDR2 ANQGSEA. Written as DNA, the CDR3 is TGCAGCGGCGGACAGGGTTCTTCCTACGAGCAGTACTTC. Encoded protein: CSGGQGSSYEQYF.

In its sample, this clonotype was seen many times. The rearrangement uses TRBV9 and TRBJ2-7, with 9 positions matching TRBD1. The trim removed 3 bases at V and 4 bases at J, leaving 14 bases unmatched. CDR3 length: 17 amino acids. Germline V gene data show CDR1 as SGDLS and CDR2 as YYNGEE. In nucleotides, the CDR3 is TGTGCCAGCAGCGACTCCGCCGGGACAGGGTTAGGGTACGAGCAGTACTTC. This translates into CASSDSAGTGLGYEQYF.

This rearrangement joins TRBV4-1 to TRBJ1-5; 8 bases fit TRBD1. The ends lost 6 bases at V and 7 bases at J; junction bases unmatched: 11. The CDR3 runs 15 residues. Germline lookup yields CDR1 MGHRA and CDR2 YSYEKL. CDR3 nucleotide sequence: TGCGCCAGCAGTTCCGGACAGGGCCCCCAACAGCCCCAGCATTTT. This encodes CASSSGQGPQQPQHF.

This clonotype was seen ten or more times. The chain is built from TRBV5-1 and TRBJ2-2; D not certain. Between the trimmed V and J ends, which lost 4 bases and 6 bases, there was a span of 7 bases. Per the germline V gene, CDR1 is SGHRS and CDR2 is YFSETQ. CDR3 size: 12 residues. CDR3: CASSGRPGELFF. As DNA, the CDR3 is TGCGCCAGCAGCGGTCGTCCCGGGGAGCTGTTTTTT. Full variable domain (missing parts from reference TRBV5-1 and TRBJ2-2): KAGVTQTPRYLIKTRGQQVTLSCSPISGHRSVSWYQQTPGQGLQFLFEYFSETQRNKGNFPGRFSGRQFSNSRSEMNVSTLELGDSALYLCASSGRPGELFFGEGSRLTVL.

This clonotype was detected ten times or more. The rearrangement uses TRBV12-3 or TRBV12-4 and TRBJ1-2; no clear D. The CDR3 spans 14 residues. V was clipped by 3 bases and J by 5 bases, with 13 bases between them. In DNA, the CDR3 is TGTGCCAGCAGTTTGATGGGAGAAAAGTATGGCTACACCTTC. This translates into CASSLMGEKYGYTF.

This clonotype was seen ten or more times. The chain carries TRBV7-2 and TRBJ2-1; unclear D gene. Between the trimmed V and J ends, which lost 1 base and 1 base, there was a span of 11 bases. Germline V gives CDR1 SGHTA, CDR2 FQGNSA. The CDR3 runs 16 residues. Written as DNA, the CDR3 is TGTGCCAGCAGCTTAGTAGGCGGCTCGTCCTACAATGAGCAGTTCTTC. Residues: CASSLVGGSSYNEQFF.

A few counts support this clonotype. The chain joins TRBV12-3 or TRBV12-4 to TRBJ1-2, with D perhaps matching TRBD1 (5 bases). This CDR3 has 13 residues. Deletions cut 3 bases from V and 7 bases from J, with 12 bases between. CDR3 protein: CASSFEGNPGYTF. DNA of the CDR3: TGTGCCAGCAGTTTCGAGGGGAACCCTGGCTACACCTTC.

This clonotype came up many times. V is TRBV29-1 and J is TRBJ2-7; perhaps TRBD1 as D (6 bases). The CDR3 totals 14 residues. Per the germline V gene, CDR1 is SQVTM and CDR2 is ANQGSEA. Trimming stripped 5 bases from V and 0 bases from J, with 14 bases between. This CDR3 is CSVRGTGSSYEQYF. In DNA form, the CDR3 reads TGCAGCGTTAGGGGCACAGGGAGCTCCTACGAGCAGTACTTC.